A single sample is the source of the 30 T cell receptor beta chains below, sequenced in a study of blood T cell repertoires in COVID-19. Sequencing used immunoSEQ multiplex PCR; TCRdb keeps in-frame clones, though not all of them. Of approximately 70,000 clones listed, approximately 92% are singletons. Sequencing was done on a sample of peripheral blood. The receptor source for this set is a human donor with active COVID-19. The donor label of this sample is uncertain.

As DNA, the CDR3 is TGTGCCAGCTCACCATCGGGGGGCTTAAAGACCCAGTACTTC. This sequence encodes CASSPSGGLKTQYF. The rearrangement joins TRBV18 to TRBJ2-5; a weak D match, TRBD2 (7 bases). This CDR3 comprises 14 residues. The germline gives CDR1 KGHSH, CDR2 LQKENI. With 2 bases removed from V and 6 bases from J, the gap between germline ends came to 13 bases.

In this sample, this clone turned up once. The chain employs TRBV5-4 and TRBJ2-1; a possible D gene is TRBD1 (6 bases). Trimming pared 5 bases from V and 6 bases from J, leaving 18 bases between. The CDR3 extends over 15 amino acids. Germline CDR1 and CDR2: SGHNT and YYREEE (reference sequence). CDR3 bases: TGTGCCAGCAGGGCTGGCGGCAGGGGTCCCAATGAGCAGTTCTTC. Its protein product is CASRAGGRGPNEQFF.

The chain links TRBV5-1 to TRBJ2-1; 9 bases agree with TRBD2. The germline gives CDR1 SGHRS, CDR2 YFSETQ. The CDR3 has 16 residues. Trimming took 4 bases from V and 2 from J; bases not matched to a gene: 7. The CDR3 reads CASSTPGLAAYNEQFF. For the CDR3, the DNA is TGCGCCAGCAGCACGCCGGGACTAGCAGCCTACAATGAGCAGTTCTTC.

The rearrangement uses TRBV27 and TRBJ2-7; 8 nucleotides line up with TRBD1. With 2 bases clipped from V and 0 bases from J, the junction kept 12 bases outside the gene matches. The CDR3 loop spans 18 amino acids. Germline lookup yields CDR1 MNHEY and CDR2 SMNVEV (reference sequence). The CDR3 DNA reads as TGTGCCAGCAGTTTAAGGGGACTCGGACAGGGCCTCTCCTACGAGCAGTACTTC. Translating it yields CASSLRGLGQGLSYEQYF.

The chain employs TRBV7-9 and TRBJ1-1, with D uncertain. Germline values: CDR1 SEHNR, CDR2 FQNEAQ (reference sequence). This CDR3 is 14 amino acids long. V shed 3 bases and J shed 6 bases, with 14 bases lying between them. This chain's CDR3 is CASSFSQTIAEAFF. The CDR3 bases are TGTGCCAGCAGCTTCTCGCAGACTATCGCTGAAGCTTTCTTT.

The chain is built from TRBV2 and TRBJ2-2; TRBD2 agrees at 8 bases. Trimming cost V 3 bases and J 3 bases; bases outside gene matches: 3. This CDR3 is built from 15 residues. Germline V lookup: CDR1 SNHLY, CDR2 FYNNEI. CDR3 DNA: TGTGCCAGCAGTGAGCTAGCGGGCCACACCGGGGAGCTGTTTTTT. Residues: CASSELAGHTGELFF.

The V call is TRBV5-4, the J call TRBJ2-2, with 10 bases fitting TRBD2. The CDR3 covers 15 residues. Per germline, CDR1 SGHNT and CDR2 YYREEE (reference sequence). V was pared by 2 bases and J by 3 bases, with 1 base of the junction left unmatched. CDR3 loop: CASSLAGGYTGELFF. The CDR3 nucleotides are TGTGCCAGCAGCTTAGCGGGAGGGTACACCGGGGAGCTGTTTTTT.

The chain combines TRBV15 with TRBJ1-4, with 7 bases aligning to TRBD1. The ends lost 3 bases at V and 4 bases at J; junction bases unmatched: 2. Germline CDR1 and CDR2: LNHNV and YYDKDF (reference sequence). There are 14 residues in the CDR3. The CDR3 bases are TGTGCCACCAGCAGGGGGACAGTTAATGAAAAACTGTTTTTT. Translated: CATSRGTVNEKLFF.

The chain links TRBV6-4 to TRBJ2-2; D not resolved. Looked up from germline, CDR1 is MRHNA and CDR2 is SNTAGT. V shed 3 bases and J shed 5 bases, with 10 bases lying between them. The CDR3 totals 14 residues. The CDR3 sequence is CASSEILGTGELFF. The CDR3 bases are TGTGCCAGCAGTGAGATTCTCGGGACCGGGGAGCTGTTTTTT.

The chain combines TRBV10-1 with TRBJ2-7, with 10 bases lining up with TRBD1. The V and J ends lost 4 bases and 0 bases, in that order; junction bases with no gene match: 9. This CDR3 spans 17 amino acids. Germline V gives CDR1 WNHNN, CDR2 SYGVQD (reference sequence). CDR3 amino acids: CASSVSRTGGSSYEQYF. In DNA form, the CDR3 reads TGCGCCAGCAGTGTTTCTAGGACAGGGGGAAGCTCCTACGAGCAGTACTTC.

The V call is TRBV3-1 (or the pseudogene TRBV3-2), the J call TRBJ2-7; D is ambiguous. The CDR3 length is 13 residues. CDR1 is LGHDT, CDR2 YNNKEL, per germline (reference sequence). Trimming cost V 3 bases and J 3 bases, with 9 bases left between them. CDR3: CASSHSWSYEQYF. The CDR3, as DNA: TGTGCCAGCAGCCATAGTTGGAGCTACGAGCAGTACTTC.

The V call is TRBV24-1, the J call TRBJ1-1, with no clear D. The V end was cut by 3 bases, the J end by 11 bases, with 12 bases between. The CDR3 is 12 residues long. Germline V gene lookup returns CDR1 KGHDR and CDR2 SFDVKD. The CDR3 DNA follows: TGTGCCACCAGTGATCCTAGTCGCAAGGCTTTCTTT. Its protein is CATSDPSRKAFF.

The chain employs TRBV28 and TRBJ2-3; 11 bases are shared with TRBD1. Per germline, CDR1 MDHEN and CDR2 SYDVKM. The CDR3 has 16 residues. Losses at the gene ends were 4 bases for V and 5 bases for J; bases not matched to a gene: 8. CDR3 sequence reads: CASSSAGTGGEDTQYF. In nucleotides, the CDR3 is TGTGCCAGCAGTTCAGCCGGGACAGGGGGAGAAGATACGCAGTATTTT. Looking up the rest from reference TRBV28 and TRBJ2-3 gives the full variable domain: DVKVTQSSRYLVKRTGEKVFLECVQDMDHENMFWYRQDPGLGLRLIYFSYDVKMKEKGDIPEGYSVSREKKERFSLILESASTNQTSMYLCASSSAGTGGEDTQYFGPGTRLTVL.

The V and J genes are TRBV7-9 and TRBJ1-1; D call uncertain. Per the germline V gene, CDR1 is SEHNR and CDR2 is FQNEAQ (reference sequence). V lost 5 bases to trimming and J lost 5 bases, with 6 bases between them. The CDR3 spans 11 residues. Here the CDR3 reads CASSTGTEAFF. The CDR3 DNA reads as TGTGCCAGCAGCACCGGGACTGAAGCTTTCTTT.

This sequence joins TRBV7-9 and TRBJ1-2, with D perhaps matching TRBD1 (5 bases). This CDR3 has 14 amino acids. V lost 4 bases and J lost 7, with 16 bases in between. Germline loops: CDR1 SEHNR, CDR2 FQNEAQ (reference sequence). The CDR3 spells CASSSGVAGGGYTF. CDR3 nucleotide sequence: TGTGCCAGCAGCTCGGGGGTGGCAGGCGGTGGCTACACCTTC. The full variable domain, in which reference TRBV7-9 and TRBJ1-2 provide the parts outside the CDR3, is DTGVSQNPRHKITKRGQNVTFRCDPISEHNRLYWYRQTLGQGPEFLTYFQNEAQLEKSRLLSDRFSAERPKGSFSTLEIQRTEQGDSAMYLCASSSGVAGGGYTFGSGTRLTVV.

The chain has TRBV6-2 or TRBV6-3 and TRBJ1-4; D is ambiguous. The CDR3 consists of 11 residues. V shed 4 bases and J shed 11 bases, with 8 bases lying between them. The germline V gene has CDR1 MNHEY and CDR2 SVGEGT. The CDR3 DNA is TGTGCCAGCAGTTCCGACATTAAACTGTTTTTT. Translation gives CASSSDIKLFF.

The V and J genes are TRBV4-3 and TRBJ2-1; possible D gene TRBD2, 5 bases. Per germline, CDR1 LGHNA and CDR2 YSLEER. The V end was cut by 3 bases, the J end by 3 bases, with 9 bases between. CDR3 size: 14 residues. This chain's CDR3 is CASSQLAGYNEQFF. CDR3 DNA sequence: TGCGCCAGCAGCCAGCTAGCAGGCTACAATGAGCAGTTCTTC.

The chain has TRBV28 and TRBJ2-3, with 7 positions matching TRBD1. The germline V gene encodes CDR1 MDHEN and CDR2 SYDVKM. After removal of 5 bases from V and 0 bases from J, the junction contained 8 bases not matched to a gene. The CDR3 consists of 16 residues. The CDR3 DNA sequence: TGTGCCAGCAGTGGGCGACAGGGCAAGAGCACAGATACGCAGTATTTT. Its translation: CASSGRQGKSTDTQYF.

This chain connects TRBV27 to TRBJ1-2, with 8 bases that match TRBD1. Losses at the gene ends were 4 bases for V and 4 bases for J; bases not matched to a gene: 5. The CDR3 consists of 14 residues. Germline values: CDR1 MNHEY, CDR2 SMNVEV (reference sequence). CDR3 protein: CASSSGGAGYGYTF. CDR3 nucleotides: TGTGCCAGCAGTTCAGGGGGCGCGGGCTATGGCTACACCTTC.

The rearrangement links TRBV5-8 to TRBJ2-5, with D possibly TRBD2 on 5 matching bases. The CDR3 totals 18 residues. From germline, CDR1 is SGHTS and CDR2 YDEGEE. The ends were cut back, 2 bases at V and 4 bases at J, with 24 bases in the middle. The CDR3 DNA reads as TGTGCCAGCAGCTTAGGTTTGTCGGTGGGAGCACGAGGAGAGACCCAGTACTTC. Protein: CASSLGLSVGARGETQYF.

The chain couples TRBV28 to TRBJ1-2; 8 bases agree with TRBD1. The CDR3 loop spans 12 amino acids. Germline loops: CDR1 MDHEN, CDR2 SYDVKM. J was trimmed by 8 bases and V by 5 bases; bases with no gene match: 4. The CDR3 spells CASSPTGVGYTF. The CDR3 DNA sequence: TGTGCCAGCAGTCCGACAGGGGTAGGCTACACCTTC.

V usage is TRBV5-4 and J usage is TRBJ1-2; 11 nucleotides align to TRBD1. The V and J ends lost 4 bases and 4 bases, in that order; junction bases with no gene match: 12. The CDR3 runs 17 residues. Germline V gene lookup returns CDR1 SGHNT and CDR2 YYREEE (reference sequence). The CDR3 DNA reads TGTGCCAGCAGCCCCTTGGGACAGGGGGAGAGTAGCTATGGCTACACCTTC. Its protein product is CASSPLGQGESSYGYTF.

This chain connects TRBV6-2 or TRBV6-3 to TRBJ2-7; 12 nucleotides line up with TRBD1. The CDR3 contains 21 residues. Germline V gene sequence: CDR1 MNHEY, CDR2 SVGEGT. Trimming cost V 2 bases and J 0 bases; bases outside gene matches: 17. CDR3 sequence: CASSYHPGTGGHTGISYEQYF. The CDR3 coding sequence is TGTGCCAGCAGTTACCATCCCGGGACAGGGGGCCACACCGGTATCTCCTACGAGCAGTACTTC.

This clone was detected only a few times. The chain employs TRBV5-5 and TRBJ2-3; 13 bases align to TRBD2. Germline CDR1 SGHKS, CDR2 YYEKEE (reference sequence). Trimming took 0 bases from V and 6 from J; bases not matched to a gene: 13. The CDR3 covers 19 residues. This CDR3 is CASSLETSGRVRRHDTQYF. The CDR3 DNA sequence: TGTGCCAGCAGCTTGGAAACTAGCGGGAGGGTGAGGCGTCATGATACGCAGTATTTT.

This chain links TRBV7-8 with TRBJ1-6; 7 bases agree with TRBD1. CDR1 and CDR2 (germline): SGHVS, FQNEAQ. This CDR3 has 15 residues. J lost 10 bases, V lost 3 bases, and 9 bases had no gene match. CDR3 protein: CASSFSQGSGSPLHF. DNA of the CDR3: TGTGCCAGCAGCTTTTCACAGGGGTCAGGGTCACCCCTCCACTTT.

The CDR3, as DNA: TGTGCCAGCAGTTGGACAGGGGGTAATCAGCCCCAGCATTTT. It is translated as CASSWTGGNQPQHF. The chain links TRBV28 to TRBJ1-5; 10 nucleotides match TRBD1. There are 14 residues in the CDR3. J was trimmed by 4 bases and V by 4 bases; bases with no gene match: 1. Germline CDR1 and CDR2: MDHEN and SYDVKM.

CDR3 sequence reads: CGKVADRGYTF. For the CDR3, the DNA is TGCGGTAAGGTCGCGGATAGGGGCTACACCTTC. V is TRBV20-1 and J is TRBJ1-2, with no clear D. This CDR3 has 11 amino acids. Germline-derived CDR1 and CDR2 are DFQATT and SNEGSKA (reference sequence).

The rearrangement uses TRBV11-3 and TRBJ2-1, with 11 nucleotides matching TRBD2. Unmatched junction bases numbered 10, after V lost 5 bases and J lost 4 bases. The germline gives CDR1 SGHNT, CDR2 YENEEA. This CDR3 is built from 17 residues. The CDR3 coding sequence is TGTGCCAGCAGCCTACACGGACTAGCGGGTACATACAATGAGCAGTTCTTC. This gives the protein CASSLHGLAGTYNEQFF.

A single count supports this clone. This sequence joins TRBV19 and TRBJ2-2, with TRBD1 matching over 7 bases. CDR3 size: 16 residues. Germline CDR1 and CDR2: LNHDA and SQIVND (reference sequence). The J segment lost 1 base and the V segment lost 7 bases, leaving 9 bases of the junction unmatched. CDR3 DNA sequence: TGTGCCAGTATAAAAAACAGGGGCATGAACACCGGGGAGCTGTTTTTT. This gives the protein CASIKNRGMNTGELFF.

This clone appeared once. The gene calls are TRBV28 and TRBJ1-2; no clear D gene. Germline V gene sequence: CDR1 MDHEN, CDR2 SYDVKM. The ends were cut back, 6 bases at V and 7 bases at J, with 9 bases in the middle. The CDR3 is 11 amino acids. This CDR3 reads CASRFVRGYTF. In DNA, the CDR3 is TGTGCCAGCAGGTTTGTTCGTGGCTACACCTTC.